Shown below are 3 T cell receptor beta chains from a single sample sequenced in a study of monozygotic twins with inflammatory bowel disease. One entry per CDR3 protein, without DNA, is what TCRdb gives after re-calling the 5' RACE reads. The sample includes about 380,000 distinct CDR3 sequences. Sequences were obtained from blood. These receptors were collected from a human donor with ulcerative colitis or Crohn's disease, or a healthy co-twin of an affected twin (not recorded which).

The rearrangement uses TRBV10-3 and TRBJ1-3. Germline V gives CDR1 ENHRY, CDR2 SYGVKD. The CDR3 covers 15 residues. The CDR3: CAISVGTASGNTIYF.

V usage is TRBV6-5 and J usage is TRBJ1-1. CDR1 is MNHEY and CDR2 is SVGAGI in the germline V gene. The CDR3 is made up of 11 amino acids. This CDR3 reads CASSYDTEAFF.

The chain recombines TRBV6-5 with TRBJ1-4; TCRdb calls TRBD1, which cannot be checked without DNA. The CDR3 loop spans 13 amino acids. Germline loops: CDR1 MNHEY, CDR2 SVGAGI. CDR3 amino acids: CASSYRGGEKLFF.